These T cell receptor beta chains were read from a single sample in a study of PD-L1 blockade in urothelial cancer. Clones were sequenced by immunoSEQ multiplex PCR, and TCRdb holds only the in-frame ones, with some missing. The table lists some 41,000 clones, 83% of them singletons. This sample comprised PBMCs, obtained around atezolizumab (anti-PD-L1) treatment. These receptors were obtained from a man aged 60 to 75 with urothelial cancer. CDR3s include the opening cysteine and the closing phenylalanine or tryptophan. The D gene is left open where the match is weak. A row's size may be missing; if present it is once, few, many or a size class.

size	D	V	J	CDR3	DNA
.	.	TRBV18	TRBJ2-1	CASSPQASYNEQFF	TGTGCCAGCTCACCCCAGGCCTCCTACAATGAGCAGTTCTTC
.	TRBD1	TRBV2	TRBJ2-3	CASSPDREGSDTQYF	TGTGCCAGCTCACCGGACAGGGAAGGGTCAGATACGCAGTATTTT
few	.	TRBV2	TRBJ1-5	CASSELRGSNQPQHF	TGTGCCAGCAGTGAACTCAGGGGAAGCAATCAGCCCCAGCATTTT
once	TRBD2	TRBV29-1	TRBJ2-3	CSVERLAVTTDTQYF	TGCAGCGTTGAGAGACTAGCGGTTACCACAGATACGCAGTATTTT
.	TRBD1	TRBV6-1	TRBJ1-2	CASSDSGGVIYGYTF	TGTGCCAGCAGTGACTCAGGGGGCGTAATATATGGCTACACCTTC
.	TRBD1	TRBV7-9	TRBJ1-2	CASSLGTGINYGYTF	TGTGCCAGCAGCTTAGGGACAGGGATTAACTATGGCTACACCTTC
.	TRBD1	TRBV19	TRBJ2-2	CASSGDRPNTGELFF	TGTGCCAGTAGTGGGGACAGACCGAACACCGGGGAGCTGTTTTTT
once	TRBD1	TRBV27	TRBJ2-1	CASSLWDRKRDEQFF	TGTGCCAGCAGTTTATGGGACAGGAAGAGGGATGAGCAGTTCTTC
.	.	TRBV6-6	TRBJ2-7	CASSSPDSIDYEQYF	TGTGCCAGCAGTTCTCCCGACAGCATTGACTACGAGCAGTACTTC
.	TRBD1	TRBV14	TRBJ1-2	CASSQDVYRGYGYTF	TGTGCCAGCAGCCAAGATGTTTACAGGGGATATGGCTACACCTTC
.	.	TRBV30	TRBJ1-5	CAWSVQGGNQPQHF	TGTGCCTGGAGTGTACAGGGTGGCAATCAGCCCCAGCATTTT
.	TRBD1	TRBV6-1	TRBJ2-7	CASSEGGTVHEQYF	TGTGCCAGCAGTGAAGGGGGGACAGTTCACGAGCAGTACTTC
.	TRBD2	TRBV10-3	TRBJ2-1	CATSRTSGDIHNEQFF	TGTGCCACGAGTAGGACTAGCGGGGACATCCACAATGAGCAGTTCTTC
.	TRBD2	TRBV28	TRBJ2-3	CASSRPSGGRTDTQYF	TGTGCCAGCAGCCGACCCAGCGGGGGGCGCACAGATACGCAGTATTTT
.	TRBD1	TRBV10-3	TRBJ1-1	CAIKGAGQENTEAFF	TGTGCCATCAAGGGGGCCGGACAGGAGAACACTGAAGCTTTCTTT
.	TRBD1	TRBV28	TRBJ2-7	CASSLLGTGVGEQYF	TGTGCCAGCAGTTTATTAGGAACAGGGGTGGGAGAGCAGTACTTC
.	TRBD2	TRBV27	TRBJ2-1	CASSYPGGVAYNEQFF	TGTGCCAGCAGTTACCCTGGGGGGGTGGCCTACAATGAGCAGTTCTTC
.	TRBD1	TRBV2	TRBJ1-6	CASSEMGQSFSYNSPLHF	TGTGCCAGCAGTGAAATGGGACAGAGCTTCTCCTATAATTCACCCCTCCACTTT
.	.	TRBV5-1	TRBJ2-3	CASSLGAFTDTQYF	TGCGCCAGCAGCTTGGGGGCTTTCACAGATACGCAGTATTTT
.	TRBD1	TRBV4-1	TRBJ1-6	CASSHGGQGMNSPLHF	TGCGCCAGCAGCCATGGAGGACAGGGAATGAATTCACCCCTCCACTTT
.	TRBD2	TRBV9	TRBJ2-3	CASSVTAGGDTQYF	TGTGCCAGCAGCGTAACCGCGGGGGGCGATACGCAGTATTTT
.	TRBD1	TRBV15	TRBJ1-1	CATSRHRGRTEAFF	TGTGCCACCAGCAGACACAGGGGGCGGACTGAAGCTTTCTTT
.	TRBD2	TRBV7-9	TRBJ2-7	CASSTSGGPGEQYF	TGTGCCAGCAGCACTAGCGGGGGTCCGGGGGAGCAGTACTTC
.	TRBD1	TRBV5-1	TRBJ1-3	CASSLGTGGNTIYF	TGCGCCAGCAGCTTGGGGACAGGCGGAAACACCATATATTTT
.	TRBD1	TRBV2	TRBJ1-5	CASTQDRVQPQHF	TGTGCCAGCACCCAGGACAGGGTTCAGCCCCAGCATTTT
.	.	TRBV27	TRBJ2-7	CASSSRDTNSYEQYF	TGTGCCAGCAGTTCCCGGGACACGAACTCCTACGAGCAGTACTTC
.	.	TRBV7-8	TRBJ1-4	CASSLTFRSNEKLFF	TGTGCCAGCAGCTTAACATTCCGTTCTAATGAAAAACTGTTTTTT
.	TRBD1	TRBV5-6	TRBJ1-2	CASSPGAGGNYGYTF	TGTGCCAGCAGCCCTGGTGCAGGGGGTAACTATGGCTACACCTTC
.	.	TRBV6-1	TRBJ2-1	CASRLLRDNEQFF	TGTGCCAGCAGATTATTGAGGGACAATGAGCAGTTCTTC
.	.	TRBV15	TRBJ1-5	CATSTDRADQPQHF	TGTGCCACCAGCACCGACAGAGCAGATCAGCCCCAGCATTTT
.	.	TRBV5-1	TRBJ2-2	CASSLGLPSRTGELFF	TGCGCCAGCAGCTTAGGACTACCGTCGCGCACCGGGGAGCTGTTTTTT
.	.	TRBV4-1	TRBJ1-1	CASSQTSYSAGEDTEAFF	TGCGCCAGCAGCCAAACATCTTATTCGGCAGGGGAAGACACTGAAGCTTTCTTT